This T cell receptor beta chain came from a study of blood T cell repertoires in COVID-19. This table comes from immunoSEQ multiplex PCR, and its TCRdb copy is limited to in-frame clones, with some not included. In the table there are 150,000 to 200,000 clones, 80% to 90% of which are singletons. Trimming cost V 2 bases and J 6 bases, with 9 bases left between them. The CDR3 has 13 amino acids. Germline V gene sequence: CDR1 SEHNR, CDR2 FQNEAQ (reference sequence). The chain links TRBV7-9 to TRBJ2-3; unclear D gene. This clonotype originated in a woman between 40 and 50 years old with COVID-19, enrolled during active disease. The specimen was peripheral blood. CDR3 loop: CASSLRVLDTQYF. CDR3 sequence (DNA): TGTGCCAGCAGCTTAAGAGTCTTGGATACGCAGTATTTT.